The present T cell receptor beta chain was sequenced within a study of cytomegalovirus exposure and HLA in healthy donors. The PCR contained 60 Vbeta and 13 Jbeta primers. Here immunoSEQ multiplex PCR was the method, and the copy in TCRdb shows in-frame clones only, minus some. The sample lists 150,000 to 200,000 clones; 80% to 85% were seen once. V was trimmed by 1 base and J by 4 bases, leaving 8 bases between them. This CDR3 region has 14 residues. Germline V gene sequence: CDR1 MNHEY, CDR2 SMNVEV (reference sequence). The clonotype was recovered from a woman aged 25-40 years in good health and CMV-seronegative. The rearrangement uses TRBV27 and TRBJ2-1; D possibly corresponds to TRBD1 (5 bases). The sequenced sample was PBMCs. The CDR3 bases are TGTGCCAGCAGTTTATATGACAGATACAATGAGCAGTTCTTC. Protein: CASSLYDRYNEQFF.